One and the same sample provided the 21 T cell receptor beta chains below, sequenced in a study of T-cell reconstitution after alpha-beta-depleted transplantation in children. As it was prepared, the TCRbeta library received unique molecular identifiers. TCRdb ran MiXCR on the PCR reads and lists one entry per CDR3 protein. The data show 3,000 to 4,000 distinct CDR3 sequences, roughly 10% seen once. The source material was PBMCs, mostly from graft donor cells, sampled 360 days after TCRalphabeta/CD19-depleted stem cell transplant. Receptors originate from a patient aged 2-15 years who had a stem cell transplant for inherited bone marrow failure, so the T cells may come from the graft donor.

This clonotype was picked up many times. The chain couples TRBV15 to TRBJ1-1; 7 nucleotides align to TRBD1. Germline CDR1 LNHNV, CDR2 YYDKDF (reference sequence). The CDR3 runs 15 residues. Germline trimming cut 6 bases from V and 3 bases from J; bases unmatched to any gene: 10. DNA for the CDR3: TGTGCCACCAGGTGGGGACAGTTCCCCGACACTGAAGCTTTCTTT. This sequence encodes CATRWGQFPDTEAFF.

This clonotype was picked up many times. The J gene is TRBJ2-7, the V gene TRBV5-6; the D is unclear. With 2 bases removed from V and 5 bases from J, the gap between germline ends came to 11 bases. Looked up from germline, CDR1 is SGHDT and CDR2 is YYEEEE. There are 13 residues in the CDR3. The chain's CDR3 is CASSFSLVDEQYF. CDR3 in DNA: TGTGCCAGCAGCTTTTCGTTGGTGGACGAGCAGTACTTC.

This clonotype came up many times. The CDR3 coding sequence is TGTGCCAGTACGGGGGGCGGCACTGAAGCTTTCTTT. This translates into CASTGGGTEAFF. V and J are TRBV28 and TRBJ1-1; possibly TRBD1 for D (6 bases). The CDR3 is made up of 12 amino acids. V was cut by 9 bases and J by 4 bases, with 12 bases left in between. In germline, CDR1 is MDHEN, CDR2 SYDVKM.

This clonotype was seen many times. A much more abundant neighbour one base away suggests this may be a read error. V gene TRBV12-3 or TRBV12-4 combines with J gene TRBJ2-5, with 12 bases that match TRBD2. The CDR3 spans 18 residues. The CDR3 bases are TGTACCAGCAGTTTCGAACTAGCGGGAGGCTGGGACCAAGAGACCCAGTACTTC. Its translation: CTSSFELAGGWDQETQYF.

This clonotype came up many times. This rearrangement joins TRBV20-1 to TRBJ2-7, with 11 bases matching TRBD2. Trimming cost V 4 bases and J 11 bases; bases outside gene matches: 13. In germline, CDR1 is DFQATT, CDR2 SNEGSKA (reference sequence). The CDR3 totals 14 residues. CDR3 residues: CSATLPGLADFKYF. CDR3 coding DNA: TGCAGTGCTACTCTCCCGGGACTAGCGGATTTTAAGTACTTC.

The table lists this clonotype with many counts. This chain joins TRBV4-3 and TRBJ2-2, with TRBD1 as a possible D gene (5 bases). From germline, CDR1 is LGHNA and CDR2 YSLEER. Trimming pared 5 bases from V and 3 bases from J, leaving 13 bases between. The CDR3 extends over 15 amino acids. CDR3 residues: CASSYWPGHTGELFF. In DNA, the CDR3 is TGCGCCAGCAGCTATTGGCCAGGGCACACCGGGGAGCTGTTTTTT.

This clonotype was counted many times. This rearrangement joins TRBV4-3 to TRBJ2-1; D is uncertain. Germline lookup yields CDR1 LGHNA and CDR2 YSLEER. Trimming left V 1 base short and J 6 bases short, with 22 bases between. The CDR3 runs 18 residues. CDR3 sequence (DNA): TGCGCCAGCAGCCAAGTGTTATGGTTTCGGCTATCCCGCAATGAGCAGTTCTTC. Its translation: CASSQVLWFRLSRNEQFF.

This clonotype ranks as large. This chain connects TRBV7-9 to TRBJ2-1; 12 nucleotides agree with TRBD2. Germline CDR1 reads SEHNR; CDR2 reads FQNEAQ (reference sequence). The J segment lost 13 bases and the V segment lost 6 bases, leaving 4 bases of the junction unmatched. CDR3 length equals 12 residues. CDR3 region: CASRILAGGQFF. The CDR3 DNA follows: TGTGCCAGCAGAATACTAGCGGGAGGACAGTTCTTC.

There are many counts of this clonotype. V and J are TRBV7-9 and TRBJ1-1; maybe TRBD1 (5 bases). Germline CDR1 is SEHNR and CDR2 is FQNEAQ (reference sequence). Trimming stripped 5 bases from V and 6 bases from J, with 10 bases between. The CDR3 spans 12 residues. This CDR3 is CASSTGRPEAFF. CDR3 DNA sequence: TGTGCCAGCAGCACGGGACGCCCTGAAGCTTTCTTT. Together with reference TRBV7-9 and TRBJ1-1, the CDR3 gives the full variable domain: DTGVSQNPRHKITKRGQNVTFRCDPISEHNRLYWYRQTLGQGPEFLTYFQNEAQLEKSRLLSDRFSAERPKGSFSTLEIQRTEQGDSAMYLCASSTGRPEAFFGQGTRLTVV.

The V gene is TRBV27, the J gene TRBJ2-1, with TRBD1 identical over 8 bases. The DNA end is a closer match to TRBJ2-7, so the J assignment may be wrong. From germline, CDR1 is MNHEY and CDR2 SMNVEV (reference sequence). The CDR3 contains 15 residues. CDR3 sequence reads: CASSLLGRGQNEQYF. CDR3 DNA: TGTGCCAGCAGTTTATTGGGCAGGGGGCAGAATGAGCAGTACTTC.

Ten or more counts support this clonotype. The chain carries TRBV4-1 and TRBJ2-3, with TRBD2 matching 7 bases. The CDR3 is made up of 15 amino acids. CDR1 is MGHRA and CDR2 is YSYEKL in the germline V gene. V was clipped by 2 bases and J by 0 bases; unmatched bases: 2. The CDR3 protein is CASSQLAASTDTQYF. The CDR3 coding sequence is TGCGCCAGCAGCCAACTAGCGGCCAGCACAGATACGCAGTATTTT.

This clonotype has at least ten counts. The chain couples TRBV28 to TRBJ2-7; 9 bases are a match to TRBD1. Germline CDR1 is MDHEN and CDR2 is SYDVKM. This CDR3 contains 15 residues. With V trimmed by 7 bases and J by 3 bases, 10 bases remained unmatched. CDR3 region: CASTISGTGIYEQYF. The DNA for the CDR3 is TGTGCCAGCACCATATCCGGGACAGGGATCTACGAGCAGTACTTC.

This clonotype showed up many times. The rearrangement uses TRBV28 and TRBJ2-1, with TRBD2 matching over 9 bases. J gave up 0 bases and V 6 bases, and 6 bases lay outside the gene matches. The germline V gene encodes CDR1 MDHEN and CDR2 SYDVKM. The CDR3 has 16 amino acids. In nucleotides, the CDR3 is TGTGCCAGCAGGGGAGCGGGAGGCGCCTCCTACAATGAGCAGTTCTTC. It translates to CASRGAGGASYNEQFF.

This clonotype was observed at least ten times. The CDR3 coding sequence is TGCAGTGCTAGAGTTGAGGGATCTAGCACAGATACGCAGTATTTT. Its translation is CSARVEGSSTDTQYF. The rearrangement links TRBV20-1 to TRBJ2-3; D is possibly TRBD2 (5 bases). V dropped 1 base and J dropped 0 bases, with 11 bases sitting between them. Germline V lookup: CDR1 DFQATT, CDR2 SNEGSKA (reference sequence). The CDR3 runs 15 residues.

This clonotype was detected many times. This chain joins TRBV6-5 and TRBJ2-3; 7 positions agree with TRBD2. Unmatched junction bases numbered 13, after V lost 4 bases and J lost 3 bases. The germline V gene has CDR1 MNHEY and CDR2 SVGAGI. The CDR3 totals 17 residues. For the CDR3, the DNA is TGTGCCAGCAGTTCCCGACTAGCAATGAAGTCGACAGATACGCAGTATTTT. Translation: CASSSRLAMKSTDTQYF.

This clonotype was counted many times. The V call is TRBV18, the J call TRBJ2-5, with TRBD2 matching 10 bases. The length of the CDR3 is 16 residues. Germline CDR1 reads KGHSH; CDR2 reads LQKENI. J was trimmed by 5 bases and V by 3 bases; bases with no gene match: 9. The chain's CDR3 is CASSPGLISGRETQYF. The DNA for the CDR3 is TGTGCCAGCTCACCCGGTTTAATTAGCGGGAGGGAGACCCAGTACTTC.

This clonotype was observed at least ten times. V gene TRBV15 combines with J gene TRBJ2-3, with 9 bases that match TRBD2. After removal of 0 bases from V and 1 base from J, the junction contained 5 bases not matched to a gene. The CDR3 has 17 residues. Germline V gene lookup returns CDR1 LNHNV and CDR2 YYDKDF (reference sequence). CDR3 nucleotides: TGTGCCACCAGCAGAGAGCGGGAGCGGGGGGGCACAGATACGCAGTATTTT. It translates to CATSRERERGGTDTQYF.

This clonotype was counted ten times or more. This rearrangement joins TRBV28 to TRBJ1-6; 9 nucleotides align to TRBD1. This CDR3 contains 16 residues. CDR1 is MDHEN and CDR2 is SYDVKM in the germline V gene. The V and J ends lost 6 bases and 3 bases, in that order; junction bases with no gene match: 6. The DNA for the CDR3 is TGTGCCAGCAGCAATCGGGACAGGGACTATAATTCACCCCTCCACTTT. Residues: CASSNRDRDYNSPLHF.

This clonotype appeared many times. The chain recombines TRBV28 with TRBJ2-7, with D possibly matching TRBD1 (5 bases). Trimming took 8 bases from V and 4 from J, leaving 18 bases between them. Germline V gene lookup returns CDR1 MDHEN and CDR2 SYDVKM. This CDR3 comprises 14 residues. CDR3 residues: CASSNDRAHYEQYF. The DNA for the CDR3 is TGTGCCAGCTCGAACGACAGAGCCCATTACGAGCAGTACTTC.

This clonotype was picked up many times. The chain links TRBV6-5 to TRBJ1-6; maybe TRBD1 (5 bases). CDR1 MNHEY and CDR2 SVGAGI come from the germline V gene. This CDR3 is built from 15 residues. Between the trimmed V and J ends, which lost 3 bases and 5 bases, there was a span of 11 bases. The DNA for the CDR3 is TGTGCCAGCAGTTATGGGGGGTTCGATAATTCACCCCTCCACTTT. As protein: CASSYGGFDNSPLHF.

In this sample, this clonotype turned up many times. The CDR3: CASSLASATPITDTQYF. In DNA form, the CDR3 reads TGTGCCAGCAGTTTAGCTAGCGCTACTCCAATCACAGATACGCAGTATTTT. The genes are TRBV27 and TRBJ2-3; D is perhaps TRBD2 (6 bases). This CDR3 has 17 amino acids. CDR1 and CDR2 (germline): MNHEY, SMNVEV (reference sequence). V was clipped by 2 bases and J by 2 bases, with 17 bases between them.